One and the same sample provided the 20 T cell receptor beta chains below, sequenced in a study of regulatory T cells in long-lasting Graves disease. Documented time point: persistent/refractory GD, antithyroid drugs over 5 years with positive TRAb. Construction of the TCR library relied on RNA isolated from PBMCs. Both iRepertoire HTBI primers and Arm-PCR of CDR3 regions were used to build the TCR beta libraries. TCRdb fed the multiplex PCR reads into MiXCR, producing one record per CDR3 protein. The sample has 300,000 to 400,000 distinct CDR3 sequences; around 20% are singletons. Material: peripheral blood mononuclear cells (PBMCs), obtained when the disease was refractory, from a patient treated with antithyroid drugs. The receptor set was obtained from a female donor with Graves disease.

Details on this clonotype: A much larger clone is a single base away; this may be a read error. This rearrangement joins TRBV28 to TRBJ2-7; D uncertain. Per the germline V gene, CDR1 is MDHEN and CDR2 is SYDVKM. Trimming took off 7 bases at V and 3 bases at J, with 13 bases between the two ends. CDR3 length: 13 residues. The CDR3 is CASNPGGDYEQYF. The CDR3 coding sequence is TGTGCCAGCAATCCAGGTGGGGACTACGAGCAGTACTTC.

This clonotype came up a few times. This chain connects TRBV20-1 to TRBJ2-2; 9 bases fit TRBD2. Germline lookup yields CDR1 DFQATT and CDR2 SNEGSKA (reference sequence). The CDR3 is 15 residues long. Trimming at V came to 1 base and at J to 4 bases, leaving 4 bases not matched to a gene. The CDR3 spells CSARVAGVATGELFF. CDR3 bases: TGCAGTGCTAGAGTAGCGGGAGTTGCCACCGGGGAGCTGTTTTTT.

This sequence joins TRBV7-9 and TRBJ2-6; D uncertain. Germline V gene lookup returns CDR1 SEHNR and CDR2 FQNEAQ (reference sequence). This CDR3 spans 18 amino acids. V was cut by 5 bases and J by 4 bases, with 21 bases left in between. The CDR3 loop reads CASSQPGEANTGANVLTF. For the CDR3, the DNA is TGTGCCAGCAGCCAACCAGGAGAGGCGAATACCGGGGCCAACGTCCTGACTTTC. The full variable domain, in which reference TRBV7-9 and TRBJ2-6 provide the parts outside the CDR3, is DTGVSQNPRHKITKRGQNVTFRCDPISEHNRLYWYRQTLGQGPEFLTYFQNEAQLEKSRLLSDRFSAERPKGSFSTLEIQRTEQGDSAMYLCASSQPGEANTGANVLTFGAGSRLTVL.

This clonotype was recorded once. A far more abundant clone sits one base away, making this likely a read error. The chain's CDR3 is CASSPRPVQGENEASF. The CDR3 region has the DNA TGTGCCAGCAGCCCACGTCCCGTACAGGGGGAAAATGAAGCTTCCTTT. This chain uses TRBV12-3 or TRBV12-4 with TRBJ1-1; TRBD1 matches 8 bases. CDR3 size: 16 residues.

This clonotype appeared many times. The J gene is TRBJ1-1, the V gene TRBV24-1; D is unresolved. This CDR3 has 12 amino acids. CDR1 KGHDR and CDR2 SFDVKD come from the germline V gene. V lost 5 bases and J 1 base, leaving 4 bases between the germline ends. The CDR3 coding sequence is TGTGCCACCAGTGGAGCGAACACTGAAGCTTTCTTT. It codes for CATSGANTEAFF.

In its sample, this clonotype was seen many times. The chain employs TRBV5-1 and TRBJ1-4, with 10 bases that match TRBD1. Germline CDR1 reads SGHRS; CDR2 reads YFSETQ. The length of the CDR3 is 14 residues. With V trimmed by 3 bases and J by 8 bases, 4 bases remained unmatched. The CDR3 DNA is TGCGCCAGCAGCTGGGACAGGGGAGACGAAAAACTGTTTTTT. It specifies CASSWDRGDEKLFF.

This clonotype was observed a single time. This sequence may be a read error, since a much larger clone differs from it by one base. The chain has TRBV2 and TRBJ2-5; TRBD2 might be the D (5 bases). Trimming cost V 0 bases and J 1 base, with 12 bases left between them. Germline V gene sequence: CDR1 SNHLY, CDR2 FYNNEI. This CDR3 region has 16 residues. CDR3 sequence reads: CASSEAPGITQETQYF. The DNA for the CDR3 is TGTGCCAGCAGTGAAGCGCCGGGAATAACCCAAGAGACCCAGTACTTC.

This clonotype was counted many times. J is TRBJ2-5 and V is TRBV5-5; tentative D call: TRBD1 (6 bases). The CDR3 runs 14 residues. Germline values: CDR1 SGHKS, CDR2 YYEKEE (reference sequence). Between the trimmed V and J ends, which lost 4 bases and 4 bases, there was a span of 14 bases. In nucleotides, the CDR3 is TGTGCCAGCAGCATGTCAGGGGACGTAGAGACCCAGTACTTC. Protein: CASSMSGDVETQYF. Looking up the rest from reference TRBV5-5 and TRBJ2-5 gives the full variable domain: DAGVTQSPTHLIKTRGQQVTLRCSPISGHKSVSWYQQVLGQGPQFIFQYYEKEERGRGNFPDRFSARQFPNYSSELNVNALLLGDSALYLCASSMSGDVETQYFGPGTRLLVL.

With regard to this clonotype: One end of the junction varies from germline; a read error may be responsible. The CDR3 DNA reads as TGTGCCAGCAGCCCCTTGGTGGGGCCACTGAACGCTGAAGCTTTCTTT. This gives the protein CASSPLVGPLNAEAFF. V usage is TRBV5-6 and J usage is TRBJ1-1; weak D call: TRBD1 (5 bases). The CDR3 has 16 residues. The V gene's germline CDR1 is SGHDT and CDR2 YYEEEE.

This clonotype occurred many times. The chain is built from TRBV11-3 and TRBJ2-7; the match to TRBD1 covers 8 bases. Germline V lookup: CDR1 SGHNT, CDR2 YENEEA. Losses at the gene ends were 4 bases for V and 4 bases for J; bases not matched to a gene: 6. There are 14 residues in the CDR3. CDR3 nucleotide sequence: TGTGCCAGCAGCTATGGACAGGGTTCGTACGAGCAGTACTTC. Translating gives CASSYGQGSYEQYF.

V and J are TRBV5-4 and TRBJ2-2, with 8 bases that match TRBD2. CDR1 is SGHNT, CDR2 YYREEE, per germline (reference sequence). The CDR3 has 15 amino acids. With V trimmed by 4 bases and J by 7 bases, 9 bases remained unmatched. The CDR3 reads CASSPGGGPIGELFF. CDR3 sequence (DNA): TGTGCCAGCAGCCCCGGGGGGGGGCCGATCGGGGAGCTGTTTTTT.

The chain uses TRBV29-1 and TRBJ1-5; D is unresolved. Trimming left V 7 bases short and J 1 base short, with 8 bases between. The CDR3 extends over 12 amino acids. Looked up from germline, CDR1 is SQVTM and CDR2 is ANQGSEA. The CDR3 protein is CSAAESNQPQHF. CDR3 DNA: TGCAGCGCCGCAGAGAGCAATCAGCCCCAGCATTTT.

Note on this clonotype: The junction differs from germline at one of its ends, possibly a read error. The rearrangement uses TRBV10-3 and TRBJ1-1, with 7 bases matching TRBD1. The CDR3 runs 14 residues. The germline V gene encodes CDR1 ENHRY and CDR2 SYGVKD. The CDR3 region is CAISESQGGTEALF. The CDR3 bases are TGTGCCATCAGTGAGTCTCAGGGGGGTACTGAAGCTCTCTTT.

The chain combines TRBV28 with TRBJ2-5; 7 bases are shared with TRBD1. CDR3 length equals 17 residues. From germline, CDR1 is MDHEN and CDR2 SYDVKM. The ends lost 2 bases at V and 5 bases at J; junction bases unmatched: 14. CDR3 amino acids: CASSLPPGTDNWETQYF. The CDR3 nucleotides are TGTGCCAGCAGTTTACCCCCCGGGACAGACAATTGGGAGACCCAGTACTTC.

In its sample, this clonotype was seen many times. This rearrangement joins TRBV19 to TRBJ1-4, with D perhaps matching TRBD1 (6 bases). The CDR3 is made up of 16 amino acids. Germline loops: CDR1 LNHDA, CDR2 SQIVND (reference sequence). Trimming removed 4 bases at V and 4 bases at J, with 16 bases between. DNA of the CDR3: TGTGCCAGTAGTACCCACACCGGACAGATTAATGAAAAACTGTTTTTT. Translation gives CASSTHTGQINEKLFF.

This clonotype was picked up many times. The chain is built from TRBV18 and TRBJ1-1, with D unclear. CDR3 length: 12 residues. CDR1 is KGHSH and CDR2 is LQKENI in the germline V gene. Trimming removed 3 bases from V and 4 bases from J, with 6 bases in between. CDR3 nucleotide sequence: TGTGCCAGCTCACCCGAATTCACTGAAGCTTTCTTT. Protein product: CASSPEFTEAFF. Filled out from reference TRBV18 and TRBJ1-1, the complete variable domain reads NAGVMQNPRHLVRRRGQEARLRCSPMKGHSHVYWYRQLPEEGLKFMVYLQKENIIDESGMPKERFSAEFPKEGPSILRIQQVVRGDSAAYFCASSPEFTEAFFGQGTRLTVV.

The chain recombines TRBV11-2 with TRBJ2-2; perhaps TRBD1 as D (7 bases). Germline assignment: CDR1 SGHAT and CDR2 FQNNGV. V lost 0 bases to trimming and J lost 3 bases, with 11 bases between them. The CDR3 sequence is 16 residues long. CDR3 bases: TGTGCCAGCAGCTTAGAGCCCAGGGGGGACACCGGGGAGCTGTTTTTT. Protein: CASSLEPRGDTGELFF.

This clonotype was observed a handful of times. This chain joins TRBV3-1 and TRBJ1-1; 10 bases are shared with TRBD1. Germline V lookup: CDR1 LGHDT, CDR2 YNNKEL (reference sequence). Losses at the gene ends were 3 bases for V and 1 base for J; bases not matched to a gene: 8. This CDR3 has 17 amino acids. The CDR3 DNA follows: TGTGCCAGCAGCCATCTTCGGACAGGGGGGGGGAACACTGAAGCTTTCTTT. Its translation: CASSHLRTGGGNTEAFF.

There are a few counts of this clonotype. The V call is TRBV10-1, the J call TRBJ1-1; D ambiguous. The CDR3 sequence is 13 residues long. V was trimmed by 6 bases and J by 6 bases, leaving 14 bases between them. CDR1 WNHNN and CDR2 SYGVQD come from the germline V gene (reference sequence). CDR3 coding DNA: TGCGCCAGCAGCCCCGGAAGGTTTGCTGAAGCTTTCTTT. Its translation: CASSPGRFAEAFF.

With regard to this clonotype: A clone one base away is much larger, so this may be a read error. The chain carries TRBV30 and TRBJ1-2; 11 bases fit TRBD1. The CDR3 spans 16 residues. The ends lost 2 bases at V and 4 bases at J; junction bases unmatched: 9. Germline V gene sequence: CDR1 GTSNPN, CDR2 SVGIG (reference sequence). CDR3 region: CAWSIRTGGFGYGYTF. DNA of the CDR3: TGTGCCTGGAGTATCAGGACAGGGGGCTTTGGCTATGGCTACACCTTC.